This record concerns one T cell receptor (beta chain) sequence. The method was immunoSEQ multiplex PCR; TCRdb's version includes in-frame clones alone and lacks a portion of them. Among about 260,000 clones listed, around 86% were seen once. The record originates from a study of blood T cell repertoires in COVID-19. On the study more broadly: Both acute and convalescent COVID-19 samples were obtained from the United States, Italy and Spain.

Germline-derived CDR1 and CDR2 are SGDLS and YYNGEE. The V end lost 0 bases, the J end lost 7 bases, and 8 bases lay between the germline ends. The CDR3 covers 12 residues. The rearrangement joins TRBV9 to TRBJ2-7; D might be TRBD2 (5 bases). This TCR derives from a man aged 40-55 years who had recovered from COVID-19. The sample was peripheral blood. CDR3 DNA sequence: TGTGCCAGCAGCGTAGCTACGGGGGAGCAGTACTTC. It codes for CASSVATGEQYF.